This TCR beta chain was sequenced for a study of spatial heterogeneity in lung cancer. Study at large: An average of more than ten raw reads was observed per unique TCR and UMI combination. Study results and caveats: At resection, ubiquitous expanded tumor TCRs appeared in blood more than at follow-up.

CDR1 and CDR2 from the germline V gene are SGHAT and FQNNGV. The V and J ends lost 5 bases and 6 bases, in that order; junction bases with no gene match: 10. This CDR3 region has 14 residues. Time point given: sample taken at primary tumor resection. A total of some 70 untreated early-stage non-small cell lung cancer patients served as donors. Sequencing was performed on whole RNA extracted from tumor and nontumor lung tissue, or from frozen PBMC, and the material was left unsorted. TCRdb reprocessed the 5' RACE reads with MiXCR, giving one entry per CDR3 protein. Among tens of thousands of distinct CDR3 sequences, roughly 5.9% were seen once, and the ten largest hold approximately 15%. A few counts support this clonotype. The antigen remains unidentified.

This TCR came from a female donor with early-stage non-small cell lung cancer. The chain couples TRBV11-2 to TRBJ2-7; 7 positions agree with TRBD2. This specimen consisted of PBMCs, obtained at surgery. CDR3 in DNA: TGTGCCAGCAGCGTGACCGCGGGAGCCCCCGAGCAGTACTTC. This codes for CASSVTAGAPEQYF.